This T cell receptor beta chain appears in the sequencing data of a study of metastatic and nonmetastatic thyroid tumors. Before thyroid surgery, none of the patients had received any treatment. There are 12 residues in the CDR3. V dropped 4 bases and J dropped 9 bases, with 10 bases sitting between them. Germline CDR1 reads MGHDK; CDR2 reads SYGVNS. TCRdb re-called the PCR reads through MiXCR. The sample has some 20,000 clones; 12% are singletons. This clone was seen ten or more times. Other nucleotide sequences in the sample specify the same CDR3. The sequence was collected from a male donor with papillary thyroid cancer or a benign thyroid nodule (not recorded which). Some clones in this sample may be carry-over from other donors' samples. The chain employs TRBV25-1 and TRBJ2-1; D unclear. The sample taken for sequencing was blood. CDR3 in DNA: TGTGCCAGCAGTGGGGTTGGGCCTGAGCAGTTCTTC. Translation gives CASSGVGPEQFF.